Below, 28 T cell receptor beta chains from the same sample are listed, as sequenced in a study of T-cell memory formation after mild COVID-19. Via MiXCR, TCRdb re-called the 5' RACE reads, giving one row per CDR3 protein. The table includes over 300,000 distinct CDR3 sequences, 20% to 25% detected once. The source material was PBMCs or a T cell subset sorted from them (not recorded which). Every receptor here comes from a man in his late teens or twenties who had mild COVID-19 (a few samples of this study predate the infection). Cell type and time point are not known.

The chain carries TRBV6-5 and TRBJ2-3, with 8 bases aligning to TRBD2. Germline V CDR1 and CDR2: MNHEY, SVGAGI. The CDR3 is 14 amino acids. J gave up 7 bases and V 1 base, and 4 bases lay outside the gene matches. CDR3 in DNA: TGTGCCAGCAGTTACTTGGGACTAGGGTATACGCAGTATTTT. Translating it yields CASSYLGLGYTQYF.

This clonotype occurred a few times. This chain joins TRBV4-1 and TRBJ1-1, with a weak D call TRBD1 (5 bases). The germline gives CDR1 MGHRA, CDR2 YSYEKL. V was pared by 4 bases and J by 8 bases, with 8 bases between. CDR3 size: 11 residues. The CDR3 protein is CASSRKGEAFF. CDR3 coding DNA: TGCGCCAGCAGCCGAAAGGGGGAAGCTTTCTTT.

This chain joins TRBV5-5 and TRBJ1-6, with 9 nucleotides matching TRBD1. CDR1 is SGHKS and CDR2 is YYEKEE in the germline V gene (reference sequence). V trimming: 0 bases; J trimming: 9 bases; junction bases outside the gene matches: 7. This CDR3 has 16 residues. DNA of the CDR3: TGTGCCAGCAGCTTGGCCGGGACAGGGATGAGTTCACCCCTCCACTTT. It is translated as CASSLAGTGMSSPLHF.

This sequence joins TRBV5-1 and TRBJ2-1; 11 bases match TRBD2. This CDR3 is 14 amino acids long. V gave up 4 bases and J gave up 6 bases; unmatched junction bases: 3. Germline lookup yields CDR1 SGHRS and CDR2 YFSETQ. As DNA, the CDR3 is TGCGCCAGCAGCAACGGACTAGCGGGCAATGAGCAGTTCTTC. It is translated as CASSNGLAGNEQFF.

V gene TRBV3-1 combines with J gene TRBJ2-7; no reliable D call. Germline CDR1 reads LGHDT; CDR2 reads YNNKEL (reference sequence). V lost 4 bases and J lost 7, with 23 bases in between. The CDR3 loop spans 16 amino acids. The CDR3 region is CASSLNALGIRIEQYF. The DNA for the CDR3 is TGTGCCAGCAGCCTAAACGCTCTAGGGATTCGGATTGAGCAGTACTTC.

This clonotype was detected only a few times. The chain is built from TRBV29-1 and TRBJ2-2; no firm D call. The length of the CDR3 is 14 residues. The germline V and J ends were trimmed by 8 bases and 0 bases, with 13 bases remaining between them. Per germline, CDR1 SQVTM and CDR2 ANQGSEA. The CDR3 loop reads CSSRAGPNTGELFF. The CDR3 nucleotides read TGCAGCTCGAGAGCAGGTCCGAACACCGGGGAGCTGTTTTTT.

The chain couples TRBV4-3 to TRBJ2-6, with D possibly called TRBD1 or TRBD2 (5 bases each). The CDR3 has 17 residues. The germline V gene encodes CDR1 LGHNA and CDR2 YSLEER. The V gene lost 0 bases and the J gene lost 3 bases, with 12 bases spanning the gap. This chain's CDR3 is CASSQDRGPRGANVLTF. The CDR3, as DNA: TGCGCCAGCAGCCAAGATCGGGGACCTCGTGGGGCCAACGTCCTGACTTTC.

J is TRBJ1-1 and V is TRBV29-1; TRBD1 might be the D (5 bases). Germline values: CDR1 SQVTM, CDR2 ANQGSEA. V was cut by 4 bases and J by 6 bases, with 15 bases left in between. The CDR3 spans 13 residues. Here the CDR3 reads CSVANGGYPEAFF. DNA for the CDR3: TGCAGCGTTGCTAATGGGGGATACCCTGAAGCTTTCTTT. The variable domain in full, with the rest retrieved from reference TRBV29-1 and TRBJ1-1, is SAVISQKPSRDICQRGTSLTIQCQVDSQVTMMFWYRQQPGQSLTLIATANQGSEATYESGFVIDKFPISRPNLTFSTLTVSNMSPEDSSIYLCSVANGGYPEAFFGQGTRLTVV.

The V gene is TRBV6-2 or TRBV6-3, the J gene TRBJ2-1; D is tentatively TRBD1 or TRBD2 (6 bases each). The CDR3 loop spans 14 amino acids. V was pared by 4 bases and J by 11 bases, with 18 bases between. Germline-derived CDR1 and CDR2 are MNHEY and SVGEGT. For the CDR3, the DNA is TGTGCCAGCAGTTCCCCGAGGAGGGGGACTCAGCAGTTCTTC. It codes for CASSSPRRGTQQFF.

This clonotype was observed a handful of times. V usage is TRBV7-9 and J usage is TRBJ1-5; D gene uncertain. In germline, CDR1 is SEHNR, CDR2 FQNEAQ (reference sequence). This CDR3 spans 14 amino acids. The V gene lost 5 bases and the J gene lost 4 bases, with 12 bases spanning the gap. CDR3 coding DNA: TGTGCCAGCAGCAGCCGGGGTCAAAATCAGCCCCAGCATTTT. Its protein product is CASSSRGQNQPQHF.

The chain has TRBV20-1 and TRBJ1-3; 7 bases are shared with TRBD1. This CDR3 contains 13 residues. Losses at the gene ends were 5 bases for V and 2 bases for J; bases not matched to a gene: 3. Germline CDR1 and CDR2: DFQATT and SNEGSKA (reference sequence). CDR3 coding DNA: TGCAGTGCTGTGACAGGGACTGGAAACACCATATATTTT. Its translation is CSAVTGTGNTIYF.

The chain joins TRBV6-2 or TRBV6-3 to TRBJ1-2; D perhaps matches TRBD1 (5 bases). Trimming removed 2 bases from V and 1 base from J, with 17 bases in between. Germline V gives CDR1 MNHEY, CDR2 SVGEGT. This CDR3 is built from 17 residues. CDR3 in amino acids: CASSYGLQGTFNYGYTF. The CDR3 nucleotides are TGTGCCAGCAGTTACGGCCTGCAGGGAACTTTTAACTATGGCTACACCTTC.

This clonotype was observed a few times. The chain has TRBV5-1 and TRBJ2-5; tentatively, D is TRBD2 (7 bases). The germline V gene encodes CDR1 SGHRS and CDR2 YFSETQ. The V end was cut by 3 bases, the J end by 2 bases, with 14 bases between. This CDR3 spans 15 amino acids. The chain's CDR3 is CASSSLGGGQETQYF. For the CDR3, the DNA is TGCGCCAGCAGCTCCCTAGGGGGGGGACAAGAGACCCAGTACTTC.

This clonotype was observed a handful of times. The V and J genes are TRBV9 and TRBJ1-6; perhaps TRBD1 as D (6 bases). Trimming took off 0 bases at V and 10 bases at J, with 11 bases between the two ends. The CDR3 has 14 amino acids. Germline loops: CDR1 SGDLS, CDR2 YYNGEE. The CDR3 DNA sequence: TGTGCCAGCAGCGTAGCACAGGGTGGATCACCCCTCCACTTT. Residues: CASSVAQGGSPLHF.

The chain uses TRBV20-1 and TRBJ2-1, with TRBD1 matching over 11 bases. Trimming cost V 6 bases and J 8 bases; bases outside gene matches: 12. The CDR3 length is 15 residues. The germline gives CDR1 DFQATT, CDR2 SNEGSKA (reference sequence). In nucleotides, the CDR3 is TGCAGTGCCCTCCCTGTCCGGGACAGGGGGGATGAGCAGTTCTTC. Amino acid sequence: CSALPVRDRGDEQFF.

This clonotype was seen more than once but under ten times. CDR3 nucleotide sequence: TGTGCCAGCAGCTTGGTTACCCTCACTGAAGCTTTCTTT. It is translated as CASSLVTLTEAFF. V usage is TRBV11-2 and J usage is TRBJ1-1; D is unresolved. CDR1 SGHAT and CDR2 FQNNGV come from the germline V gene. This CDR3 is 13 amino acids long. Trimming took off 3 bases at V and 4 bases at J, with 9 bases between the two ends.

This clonotype was seen at least ten times. Relative to the germline gene, one junction end is altered; a read error may explain this. This sequence joins TRBV5-1 and TRBJ2-3, with 13 bases aligning to TRBD2. This CDR3 contains 15 residues. CDR1 is SGHRS and CDR2 is YFSETQ in the germline V gene. The CDR3 protein is CASSPGTSGADTQYF. The CDR3 DNA sequence: TGTGCCAGCAGCCCCGGGACTAGCGGGGCAGATACGCAGTATTTT.

This clonotype appeared a few times. This sequence joins TRBV6-6 and TRBJ2-7; D not resolved. CDR1 and CDR2 from the germline V gene are MNHNY and SVGAGI (reference sequence). The CDR3 consists of 13 residues. Trimming pared 2 bases from V and 4 bases from J, leaving 9 bases between. The CDR3 DNA reads as TGTGCCAGCAGTTACGCCACTGATTACGAGCAGTACTTC. Protein product: CASSYATDYEQYF.

This clonotype was recorded a few times. The chain couples TRBV4-1 to TRBJ1-6; D is unclear. Deletions cut 3 bases from V and 10 bases from J, with 13 bases between. CDR3 length: 14 residues. The germline V gene encodes CDR1 MGHRA and CDR2 YSYEKL. The CDR3 is CASSQLGVQSPLHF. In DNA form, the CDR3 reads TGCGCCAGCAGCCAGCTTGGGGTACAATCACCCCTCCACTTT.

This chain connects TRBV12-3 or TRBV12-4 to TRBJ2-1, with 9 bases fitting TRBD1. The ends lost 6 bases at V and 6 bases at J; junction bases unmatched: 6. The CDR3 is made up of 14 amino acids. The DNA of the CDR3 is TGTGCCAGCAGGGGGACAGGGAGGTCCAATGAGCAGTTCTTC. Its translation is CASRGTGRSNEQFF.

The CDR3 loop is CASSLAPNEKLFF. Here the CDR3 DNA reads TGTGCCAGCAGCTTAGCTCCTAATGAAAAACTGTTTTTT. The rearrangement joins TRBV7-8 to TRBJ1-4, with D uncertain. From germline, CDR1 is SGHVS and CDR2 FQNEAQ. V was shortened by 0 bases and J by 3 bases, with 2 bases between the two germline ends. The CDR3 length is 13 residues.

The V call is TRBV14, the J call TRBJ1-3; D unclear. Trimming took 8 bases from V and 3 from J, leaving 11 bases between them. Per germline, CDR1 SGHDN and CDR2 FVKESK. CDR3 length equals 13 residues. DNA of the CDR3: TGTGCCAGCGCCAAGTATCGTGGAAACACCATATATTTT. Its protein product is CASAKYRGNTIYF.

There are many counts of this clonotype. V is TRBV6-1 and J is TRBJ2-3; 14 bases map to TRBD2. Trimming took 4 bases from V and 4 from J; bases not matched to a gene: 1. The CDR3 has 15 residues. Germline CDR1 and CDR2: MNHNS and SASEGT. CDR3 loop: CASSGLAGGPDTQYF. The DNA of the CDR3 is TGTGCCAGCAGTGGACTAGCGGGGGGGCCAGATACGCAGTATTTT.

The chain combines TRBV5-1 with TRBJ2-1; D remains ambiguous. Trimming stripped 0 bases from V and 8 bases from J, with 6 bases between. Per germline, CDR1 SGHRS and CDR2 YFSETQ. The CDR3 is 12 amino acids. The CDR3 nucleotides are TGCGCCAGCAGCTTGGGTATGTATGAGCAGTTCTTC. It translates to CASSLGMYEQFF.

The chain carries TRBV3-1 and TRBJ2-5; D ambiguous. The ends were cut back, 2 bases at V and 1 base at J, with 8 bases in the middle. In germline, CDR1 is LGHDT, CDR2 YNNKEL (reference sequence). The length of the CDR3 is 14 residues. The CDR3 DNA follows: TGTGCCAGCAGCCAATCCTCCCCCCAAGAGACCCAGTACTTC. Translating gives CASSQSSPQETQYF.

This clonotype was detected a few times. The chain combines TRBV7-9 with TRBJ2-7; D possibly matches TRBD1 or TRBD2 (5 bases each). Germline loops: CDR1 SEHNR, CDR2 FQNEAQ (reference sequence). V was clipped by 5 bases and J by 1 base, with 9 bases between them. CDR3 length: 13 amino acids. The CDR3 protein is CASSDEGSYEQYV. Here the CDR3 DNA reads TGTGCCAGCAGCGATGAGGGGTCCTACGAGCAGTACGTC.

This clonotype has just a few counts. This rearrangement joins TRBV18 to TRBJ2-3; 9 positions match TRBD1. There are 17 residues in the CDR3. The V gene end was trimmed by 0 bases and the J gene end by 2 bases; junction bases not matched to a gene: 6. Germline CDR1 and CDR2: KGHSH and LQKENI. For the CDR3, the DNA is TGTGCCAGCTCACCACCTGGGGGACAGGGAAACACAGATACGCAGTATTTT. This encodes CASSPPGGQGNTDTQYF.

This clonotype turned up a few times. V and J are TRBV12-3 or TRBV12-4 and TRBJ2-3; 8 bases match TRBD2. The CDR3 covers 15 residues. With 2 bases clipped from V and 1 base from J, the junction kept 2 bases outside the gene matches. CDR3 in amino acids: CASSLWRGGTDTQYF. The CDR3 bases are TGTGCCAGCAGTTTATGGCGGGGGGGCACAGATACGCAGTATTTT.